The T cell receptor beta chain under discussion was sequenced for a study of glioma-infiltrating T cells after dendritic cell vaccination. Study details: Dendritic cells derived from monocytes and pulsed with autologous tumor lysate formed the vaccine. Findings and limits, study-wide: Higher TCR clonality did not directly relate to longer survival.

Trimming took 5 bases from V and 4 from J, leaving 17 bases between them. The CDR3 consists of 15 residues. Germline CDR1 reads MNHEY; CDR2 reads SMNVEV (reference sequence). Worth noting for this clone: No antigen is known for it.

The PCR used 60 V beta and 13 J beta primers. The method was immunoSEQ multiplex PCR; TCRdb's version includes in-frame clones alone and lacks a portion of them. In the table there are 93,000 or so clones, over 60% of which are singletons. Sequencing used blood, obtained before dendritic cell vaccination. The TCR was taken from a human donor with glioblastoma. This chain links TRBV27 with TRBJ1-1; D is perhaps TRBD1 (5 bases). This chain's CDR3 is CASSRRKGWVTEAFF. The CDR3 nucleotides read TGTGCCAGCAGTCGTCGTAAGGGGTGGGTCACTGAAGCTTTCTTT.